These T cell receptor beta chains were read from a single sample in a study of T cell responses to AZD1222 COVID-19 vaccine. TCRdb's table, derived via immunoSEQ multiplex PCR, lists solely in-frame clones and lacks some. The table includes approximately 300,000 clones, about 94% detected once. The sequences come from peripheral blood, collected 28 days after the second AZD1222 dose. All receptors come from an adult who received the AZD1222 COVID-19 vaccine. The CDR3 runs from the conserved cysteine through the conserved F or W. The order of the fields is J gene, clone size, V gene, D gene, CDR3 protein, CDR3 DNA. The D gene is left open where the match is weak. Rows give clone size only sometimes, using once, few, many, or a class for an expanded clone.

j_gene: TRBJ2-3
abundance: -
v_gene: TRBV9
d_gene: TRBD2
CDR3aa: CASSKGLAGVGDTQYF
CDR3nt: TGTGCCAGCAGCAAGGGACTAGCGGGGGTGGGAGATACGCAGTATTTT

j_gene: TRBJ2-1
abundance: -
v_gene: TRBV2
d_gene: -
CDR3aa: CASRRATAVNYSYNEQFF
CDR3nt: TGTGCCAGCAGGAGGGCGACCGCGGTCAACTACTCCTACAATGAGCAGTTCTTC

j_gene: TRBJ2-7
abundance: -
v_gene: TRBV27
d_gene: -
CDR3aa: CASSFSGGDRPPYEQYF
CDR3nt: TGTGCCAGCAGTTTCTCCGGGGGGGACAGACCACCCTACGAGCAGTACTTC

j_gene: TRBJ1-5
abundance: -
v_gene: TRBV10-2
d_gene: -
CDR3aa: CASRDTNQPQHF
CDR3nt: TGCGCCAGCAGAGACACCAATCAGCCCCAGCATTTT

j_gene: TRBJ2-7
abundance: -
v_gene: TRBV28
d_gene: -
CDR3aa: CASESVRSSYEQYF
CDR3nt: TGTGCCAGTGAATCGGTCCGCAGCTCCTACGAGCAGTACTTC

j_gene: TRBJ1-1
abundance: -
v_gene: TRBV11-2
d_gene: -
CDR3aa: CASSLGITEAFF
CDR3nt: TGTGCCAGCAGCTTAGGTATCACTGAAGCTTTCTTT

j_gene: TRBJ1-3
abundance: -
v_gene: TRBV27
d_gene: -
CDR3aa: CASMGASSGNTIYF
CDR3nt: TGTGCCAGCATGGGGGCGAGCTCTGGAAACACCATATATTTT

j_gene: TRBJ2-1
abundance: -
v_gene: TRBV27
d_gene: -
CDR3aa: CASSFDSRSSYNEQFF
CDR3nt: TGTGCCAGCAGTTTCGATAGCAGGAGCTCCTACAATGAGCAGTTCTTC

j_gene: TRBJ2-4
abundance: -
v_gene: TRBV10-1
d_gene: -
CDR3aa: CASIHIQYF
CDR3nt: TGCGCCAGCATCCACATTCAGTACTTC

j_gene: TRBJ1-1
abundance: -
v_gene: TRBV9
d_gene: -
CDR3aa: CASSPRLGAVSEAFF
CDR3nt: TGTGCCAGCAGCCCAAGATTGGGGGCGGTTTCTGAAGCTTTCTTT

j_gene: TRBJ2-5
abundance: -
v_gene: TRBV7-9
d_gene: TRBD1
CDR3aa: CASSQTGAGETQYF
CDR3nt: TGTGCCAGCAGCCAGACAGGGGCAGGGGAGACCCAGTACTTC

j_gene: TRBJ1-1
abundance: once
v_gene: TRBV6-5
d_gene: -
CDR3aa: CATRRNTEAFF
CDR3nt: TGTGCCACCCGGCGGAACACTGAAGCTTTCTTT

j_gene: TRBJ1-5
abundance: -
v_gene: TRBV6-1
d_gene: -
CDR3aa: CASSEMTVSNQPQHF
CDR3nt: TGTGCCAGCAGTGAGATGACAGTAAGCAATCAGCCCCAGCATTTT

j_gene: TRBJ1-2
abundance: -
v_gene: TRBV19
d_gene: -
CDR3aa: CASSIADYGYTF
CDR3nt: TGTGCCAGTAGTATCGCGGACTATGGCTACACCTTC

j_gene: TRBJ1-5
abundance: -
v_gene: TRBV30
d_gene: TRBD1
CDR3aa: CAWADRVGQPQHF
CDR3nt: TGTGCCTGGGCAGACAGGGTGGGTCAGCCCCAGCATTTT

j_gene: TRBJ1-4
abundance: -
v_gene: TRBV29-1
d_gene: -
CDR3aa: CSVEDRGTNEKLFF
CDR3nt: TGCAGCGTTGAAGACAGGGGAACTAATGAAAAACTGTTTTTT

j_gene: TRBJ2-7
abundance: -
v_gene: TRBV18
d_gene: -
CDR3aa: CASSLGLERLNEQYF
CDR3nt: TGTGCCAGCTCACTTGGACTGGAGAGGTTAAACGAGCAGTACTTC

j_gene: TRBJ2-3
abundance: -
v_gene: TRBV9
d_gene: TRBD2
CDR3aa: CASSVWGRGTDTQYF
CDR3nt: TGTGCCAGCAGCGTTTGGGGGAGGGGCACAGATACGCAGTATTTT